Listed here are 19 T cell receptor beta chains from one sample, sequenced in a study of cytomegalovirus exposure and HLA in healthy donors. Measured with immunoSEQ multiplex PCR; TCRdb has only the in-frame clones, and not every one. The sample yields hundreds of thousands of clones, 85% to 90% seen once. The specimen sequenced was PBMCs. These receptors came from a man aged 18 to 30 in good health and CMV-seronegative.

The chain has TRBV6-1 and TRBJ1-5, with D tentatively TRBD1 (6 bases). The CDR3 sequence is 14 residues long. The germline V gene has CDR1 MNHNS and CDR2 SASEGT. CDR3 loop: CASIRGGSNQPQHF. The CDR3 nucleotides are TGTGCTAGTATAAGGGGGGGAAGCAATCAGCCCCAGCATTTT.

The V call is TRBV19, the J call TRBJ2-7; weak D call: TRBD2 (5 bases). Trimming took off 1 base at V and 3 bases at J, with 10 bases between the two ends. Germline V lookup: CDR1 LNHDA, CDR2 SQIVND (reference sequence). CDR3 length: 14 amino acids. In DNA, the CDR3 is TGTGCCAGTAGTATAGGGACTGCATTCTACGAGCAGTACTTC. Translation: CASSIGTAFYEQYF. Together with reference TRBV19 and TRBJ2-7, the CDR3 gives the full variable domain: DGGITQSPKYLFRKEGQNVTLSCEQNLNHDAMYWYRQDPGQGLRLIYYSQIVNDFQKGDIAEGYSVSREKKESFPLTVTSAQKNPTAFYLCASSIGTAFYEQYFGPGTRLTVT.

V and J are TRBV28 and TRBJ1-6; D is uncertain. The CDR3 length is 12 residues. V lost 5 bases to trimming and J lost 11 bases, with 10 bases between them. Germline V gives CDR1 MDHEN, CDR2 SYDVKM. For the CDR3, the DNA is TGTGCCAGCAGTCTAGGCGGGCCACCCCTCCACTTT. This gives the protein CASSLGGPPLHF.

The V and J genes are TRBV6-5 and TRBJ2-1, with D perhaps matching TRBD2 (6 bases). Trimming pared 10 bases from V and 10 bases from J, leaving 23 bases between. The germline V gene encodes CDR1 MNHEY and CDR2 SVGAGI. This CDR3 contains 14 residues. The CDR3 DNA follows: TGTGCCACCCGCCGGGACTTAGCATCATGGGAGCAGTTCTTC. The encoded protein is CATRRDLASWEQFF.

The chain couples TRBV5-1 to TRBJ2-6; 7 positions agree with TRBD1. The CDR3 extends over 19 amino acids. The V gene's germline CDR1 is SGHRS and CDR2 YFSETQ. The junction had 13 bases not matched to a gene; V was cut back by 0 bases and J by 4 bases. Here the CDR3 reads CASSLDRQGFTTGANVLTF. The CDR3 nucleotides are TGCGCCAGCAGCTTGGATAGACAGGGTTTCACGACCGGGGCCAACGTCCTGACTTTC.

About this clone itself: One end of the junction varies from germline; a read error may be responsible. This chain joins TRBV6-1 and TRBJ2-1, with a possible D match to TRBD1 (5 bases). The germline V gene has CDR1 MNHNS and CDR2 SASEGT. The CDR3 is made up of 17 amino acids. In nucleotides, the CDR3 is TGTGCCAGCTGTGAGGATCTACAGGTTAGCTCCTACAATGAGCAGTTCTTC. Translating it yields CASCEDLQVSSYNEQFF.

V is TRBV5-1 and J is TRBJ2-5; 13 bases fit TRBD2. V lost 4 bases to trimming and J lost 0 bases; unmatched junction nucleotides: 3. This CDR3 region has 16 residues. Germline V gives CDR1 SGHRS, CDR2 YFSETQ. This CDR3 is CASSQTSGGYQETQYF. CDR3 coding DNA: TGCGCCAGCAGCCAGACTAGCGGGGGGTACCAAGAGACCCAGTACTTC.

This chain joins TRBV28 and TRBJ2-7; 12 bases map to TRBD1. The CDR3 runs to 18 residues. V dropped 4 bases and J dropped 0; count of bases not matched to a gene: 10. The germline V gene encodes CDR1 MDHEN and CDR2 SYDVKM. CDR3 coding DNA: TGTGCCAGCAGTTCACCTCGGGGGGACAGGGGGCCCTCCTACGAGCAGTACTTC. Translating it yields CASSSPRGDRGPSYEQYF.

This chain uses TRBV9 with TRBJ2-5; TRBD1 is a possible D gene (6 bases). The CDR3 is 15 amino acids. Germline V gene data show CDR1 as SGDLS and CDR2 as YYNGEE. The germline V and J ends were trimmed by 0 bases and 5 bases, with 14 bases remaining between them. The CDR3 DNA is TGTGCCAGCAGCGTAGAAACAGGGCCGGGGGAGACCCAGTACTTC. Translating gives CASSVETGPGETQYF.

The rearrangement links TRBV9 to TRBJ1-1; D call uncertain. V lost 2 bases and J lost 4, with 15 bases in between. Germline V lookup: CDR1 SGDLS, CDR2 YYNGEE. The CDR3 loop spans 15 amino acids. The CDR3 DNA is TGTGCCAGCAGCGTTTCCGGGGATTTAGGCACTGAAGCTTTCTTT. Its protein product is CASSVSGDLGTEAFF.

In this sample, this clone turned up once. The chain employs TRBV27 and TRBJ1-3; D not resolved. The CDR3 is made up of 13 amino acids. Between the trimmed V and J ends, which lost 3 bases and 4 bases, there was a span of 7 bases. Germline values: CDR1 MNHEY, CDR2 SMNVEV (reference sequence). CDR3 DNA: TGTGCCAGCAGTTTGCAACGGGGAAACACCATATATTTT. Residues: CASSLQRGNTIYF.

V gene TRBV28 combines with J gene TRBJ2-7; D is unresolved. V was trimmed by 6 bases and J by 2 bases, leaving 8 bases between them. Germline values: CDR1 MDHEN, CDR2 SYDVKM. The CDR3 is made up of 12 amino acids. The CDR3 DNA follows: TGTGCCAGCAGATCAGTAACCTACGAGCAGTACTTC. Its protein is CASRSVTYEQYF.

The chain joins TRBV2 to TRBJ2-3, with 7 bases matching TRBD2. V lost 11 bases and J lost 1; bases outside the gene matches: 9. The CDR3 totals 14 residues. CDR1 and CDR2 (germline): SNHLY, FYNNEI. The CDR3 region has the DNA TGTGCCTGCAAACGACTAGCCGGCACAGATACGCAGTATTTT. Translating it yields CACKRLAGTDTQYF.

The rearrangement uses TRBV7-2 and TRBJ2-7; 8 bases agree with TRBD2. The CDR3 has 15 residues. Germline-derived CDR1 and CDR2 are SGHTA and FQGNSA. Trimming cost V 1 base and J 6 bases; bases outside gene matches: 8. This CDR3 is CASSLGASGSREQYF. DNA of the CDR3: TGTGCCAGCAGCTTAGGAGCCAGCGGGAGTCGCGAGCAGTACTTC.

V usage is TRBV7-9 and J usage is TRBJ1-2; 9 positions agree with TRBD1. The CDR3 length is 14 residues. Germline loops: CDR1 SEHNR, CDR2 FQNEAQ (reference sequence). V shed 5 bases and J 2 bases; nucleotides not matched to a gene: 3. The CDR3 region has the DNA TGTGCCAGCAGCACCGGGACAGGGAACTATGGCTACACCTTC. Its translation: CASSTGTGNYGYTF.

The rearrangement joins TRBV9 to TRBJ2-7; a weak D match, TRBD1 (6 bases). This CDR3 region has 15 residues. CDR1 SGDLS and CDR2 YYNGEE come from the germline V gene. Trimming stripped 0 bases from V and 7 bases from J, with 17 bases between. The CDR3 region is CASSVVGTPYEEQYF. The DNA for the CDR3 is TGTGCCAGCAGCGTAGTAGGGACACCCTACGAGGAGCAGTACTTC.

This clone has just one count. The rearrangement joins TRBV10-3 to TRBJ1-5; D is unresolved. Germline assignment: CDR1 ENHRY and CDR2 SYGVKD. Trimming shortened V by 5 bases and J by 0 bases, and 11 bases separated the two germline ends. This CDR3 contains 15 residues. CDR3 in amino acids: CAISSRMGSNQPQHF. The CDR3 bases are TGTGCCATCAGTTCTAGAATGGGTAGCAATCAGCCCCAGCATTTT.

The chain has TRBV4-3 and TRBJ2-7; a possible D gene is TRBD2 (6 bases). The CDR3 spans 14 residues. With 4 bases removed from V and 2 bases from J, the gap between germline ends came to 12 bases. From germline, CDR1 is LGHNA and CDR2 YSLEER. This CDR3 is CASSPWGEAYEQYF. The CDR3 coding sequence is TGCGCCAGCAGCCCTTGGGGGGAAGCCTACGAGCAGTACTTC.

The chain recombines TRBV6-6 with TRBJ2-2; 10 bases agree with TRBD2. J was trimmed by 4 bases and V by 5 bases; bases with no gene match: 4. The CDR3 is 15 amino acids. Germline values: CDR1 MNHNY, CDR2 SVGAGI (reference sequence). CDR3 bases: TGTGCCAGCAGTCCGGGACTAGCGTCCACCGGGGAGCTGTTTTTT. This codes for CASSPGLASTGELFF.